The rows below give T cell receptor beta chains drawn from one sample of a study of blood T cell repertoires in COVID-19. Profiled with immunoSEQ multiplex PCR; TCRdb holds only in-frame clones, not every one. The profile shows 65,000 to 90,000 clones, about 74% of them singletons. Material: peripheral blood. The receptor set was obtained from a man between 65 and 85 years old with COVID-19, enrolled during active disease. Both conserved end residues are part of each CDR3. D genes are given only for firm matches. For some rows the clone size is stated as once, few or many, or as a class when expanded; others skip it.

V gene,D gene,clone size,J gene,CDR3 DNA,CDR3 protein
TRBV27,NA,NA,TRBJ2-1,TGTGCCAGCAGTTCCGGACAGGGGGGGGTAGCGGGAGGCCGCGGGCAGTTCTTC,CASSSGQGGVAGGRGQFF
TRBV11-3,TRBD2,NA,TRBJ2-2,TGTGCCAGCAGCTCCGGACTAGCGGGAGTCACCGGGGAGCTGTTTTTT,CASSSGLAGVTGELFF
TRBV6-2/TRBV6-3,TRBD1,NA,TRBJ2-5,TGTGCCAGCAGTGGGACAGGGCAAGAGACCCAGTACTTC,CASSGTGQETQYF
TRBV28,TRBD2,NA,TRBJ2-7,TGTGCCAGCAGTTCGGCCCGGGACTACTCCTACGAGCAGTACTTC,CASSSARDYSYEQYF
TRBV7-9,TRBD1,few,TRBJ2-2,TGTGCCAGCAGCCAGGGGGCGGGAAGCACCGGGGAGCTGTTTTTT,CASSQGAGSTGELFF
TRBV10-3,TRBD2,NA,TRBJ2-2,TGTGCCATCCCTAGCGGGACTAACACCGGGGAGCTGTTTTTT,CAIPSGTNTGELFF
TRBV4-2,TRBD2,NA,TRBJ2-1,TGTGCCAGCTCCCTAGCGGGAGGGGAGGGGTTCCACAATGAGCAGTTCTTC,CASSLAGGEGFHNEQFF
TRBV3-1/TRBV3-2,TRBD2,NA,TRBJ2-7,TGTGCCAGCAGCCATCGTAGCGGGAGGACTATCTACGAGCAGTACTTC,CASSHRSGRTIYEQYF
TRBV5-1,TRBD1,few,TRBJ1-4,TGCGCCAGCAGCCGAACTTCAGGGGGTTCTGAAAAACTGTTTTTT,CASSRTSGGSEKLFF
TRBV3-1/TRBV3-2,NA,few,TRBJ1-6,TGTGCCAGCAGCCCCTGGACAGATAATTCACCCCTCCACTTT,CASSPWTDNSPLHF
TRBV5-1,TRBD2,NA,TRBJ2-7,TGCGCCAGCAGCTTGGAACGGACTAGATCCTCCTACGAGCAGTACTTC,CASSLERTRSSYEQYF
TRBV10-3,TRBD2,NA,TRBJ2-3,TGTGCCATCAGTGGAGACATGACTAGCGGGAGGATGGATACGCAGTATTTT,CAISGDMTSGRMDTQYF
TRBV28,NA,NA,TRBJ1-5,TGTGCCAGCAGTTTATCCCTCCGGGGGAACAATCAGCCCCAGCATTTT,CASSLSLRGNNQPQHF
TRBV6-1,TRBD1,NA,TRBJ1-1,TGTGCCAGCAGTGAACAGGGGGCGGGTGAAGCTTTCTTT,CASSEQGAGEAFF
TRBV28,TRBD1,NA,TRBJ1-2,TGTGCCAGCAGTTGGGACAGGGCCGGCGGCTACACCTTC,CASSWDRAGGYTF
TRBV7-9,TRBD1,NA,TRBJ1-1,TGTGCCAGCAGCTTACAGGGGGCCAAGAGCACTGAAGCTTTCTTT,CASSLQGAKSTEAFF
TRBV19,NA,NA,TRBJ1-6,TGTGCCAGTAGCGACACGGTCCGCTCACCCCTCCACTTT,CASSDTVRSPLHF
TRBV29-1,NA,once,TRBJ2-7,TGCAGCGTTGTGTCAAGAGGCCTGGACTCCTACGAGCAGTACTTC,CSVVSRGLDSYEQYF
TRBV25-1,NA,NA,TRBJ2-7,TGTGCCAGCAGTGACCCACGGACAGTCCACGAGCAGTACTTC,CASSDPRTVHEQYF
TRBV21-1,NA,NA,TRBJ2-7,TGTGCCAGCAGCAAAGAGGAGGAGACCTACGAGCAGTACTTC,CASSKEEETYEQYF
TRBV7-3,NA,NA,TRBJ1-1,TGTGCCAGCAGTGCAGGGAACACTGAAGCTTTCTTT,CASSAGNTEAFF
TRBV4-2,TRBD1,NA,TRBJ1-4,TGTGCCAGCAGCCACGGACAGGACGTCTATGAAAAACTGTTTTTT,CASSHGQDVYEKLFF
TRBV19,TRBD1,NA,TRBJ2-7,TGTGCCAGTAGTACGCGGACAGGGGGCCCCTACGAGCAGTACTTC,CASSTRTGGPYEQYF
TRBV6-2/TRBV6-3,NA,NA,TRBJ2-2,TGTGCCAGCAGTTACTCATCGGGACTGCCCTCCGGGGAGCTGTTTTTT,CASSYSSGLPSGELFF
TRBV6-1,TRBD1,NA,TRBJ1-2,TGTGCCAGCAGTGATATCGGACGGGACAGCGGCTATGGCTACACCTTC,CASSDIGRDSGYGYTF
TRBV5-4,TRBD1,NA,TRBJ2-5,TGTGCCAGCAGGACACTACAGGGGGCAAATGGAGAGACCCAGTACTTC,CASRTLQGANGETQYF
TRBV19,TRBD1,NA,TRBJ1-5,TGTGCCAGTAGTATGCTTCCGGGACAGGGGAGGAGCAATCAGCCCCAGCATTTT,CASSMLPGQGRSNQPQHF
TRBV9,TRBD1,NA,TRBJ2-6,TGTGCCAGCAGCGGCCGGGACAGGGAGGCCTCTGGGGCCAACGTCCTGACTTTC,CASSGRDREASGANVLTF
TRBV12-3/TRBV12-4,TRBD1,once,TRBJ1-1,TGTGCCAGCAGCTTGACAGGGTACACTGAAGCTTTCTTT,CASSLTGYTEAFF
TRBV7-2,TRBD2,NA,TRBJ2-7,TGTGCCAGCAGCTTAGTCCCACTAGCGGCCTTCACCTACGAGCAGTACTTC,CASSLVPLAAFTYEQYF
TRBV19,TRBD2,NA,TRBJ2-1,TGTGCCAGTAGTAAGGAGCGGGAGGTCAATGAGCAGTTCTTC,CASSKEREVNEQFF
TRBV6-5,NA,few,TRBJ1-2,TGTGCCAGCAGACCCGATCGGAGCTATGGCTACACCTTC,CASRPDRSYGYTF
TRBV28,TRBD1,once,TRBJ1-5,TGTGCCAGCAGCTATACGCACGGACAGGCGGGCAATCAGCCCCAGCATTTT,CASSYTHGQAGNQPQHF
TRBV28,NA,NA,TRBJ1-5,TGTGCCAGCAGTTTGGGCAGGACGGGAAGCAATCAGCCCCAGCATTTT,CASSLGRTGSNQPQHF
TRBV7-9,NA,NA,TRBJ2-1,TGTGCCAGCAGCACCTCGAACGGACTTACAACCCATGAGCAGTTCTTC,CASSTSNGLTTHEQFF
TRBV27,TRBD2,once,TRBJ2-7,TGTGCCAGCAGGCTTCAGCGGGAGGGTACCTACGAGCAGTACTTC,CASRLQREGTYEQYF
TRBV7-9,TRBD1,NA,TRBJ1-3,TGTGCCAGCAGCTCCAGGACAGGGGGAAACACCATATATTTT,CASSSRTGGNTIYF
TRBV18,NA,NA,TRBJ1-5,TGTGCCAGCTCACCAGAGAGGAATCAGCCCCAGCATTTT,CASSPERNQPQHF
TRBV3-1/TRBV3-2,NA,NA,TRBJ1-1,TGTGCCAGCAGTCACGAACGGAGAACTGAAGCTTTCTTT,CASSHERRTEAFF
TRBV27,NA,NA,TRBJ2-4,TGTGCCAGCAGTTTATACGCGGGAAGCGTGGGGGCCAAAAACATTCAGTACTTC,CASSLYAGSVGAKNIQYF
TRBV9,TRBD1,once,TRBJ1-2,TGTGCCAGCAGCGTATATCCAGGGGGTGGAGATGGCTACACCTTC,CASSVYPGGGDGYTF
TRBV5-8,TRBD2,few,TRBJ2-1,TGTGCCAGCAGCCCGGGACTAGGGGAGGGCAATGAGCAGTTCTTC,CASSPGLGEGNEQFF
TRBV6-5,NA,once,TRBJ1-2,TGTGCCAGCACGGGCAGCGGGAGCTATGGCTACACCTTC,CASTGSGSYGYTF
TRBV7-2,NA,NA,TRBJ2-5,TGTGCCAGCGGCGGAGGGCTGGGAGAGACCCAGTACTTC,CASGGGLGETQYF
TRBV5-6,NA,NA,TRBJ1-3,TGTGCCAGCAGCTTGTACGGTCTTGGAAACACCATATATTTT,CASSLYGLGNTIYF
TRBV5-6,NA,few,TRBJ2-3,TGTGCCAGCACCCTGACAGGCACAGATACGCAGTATTTT,CASTLTGTDTQYF